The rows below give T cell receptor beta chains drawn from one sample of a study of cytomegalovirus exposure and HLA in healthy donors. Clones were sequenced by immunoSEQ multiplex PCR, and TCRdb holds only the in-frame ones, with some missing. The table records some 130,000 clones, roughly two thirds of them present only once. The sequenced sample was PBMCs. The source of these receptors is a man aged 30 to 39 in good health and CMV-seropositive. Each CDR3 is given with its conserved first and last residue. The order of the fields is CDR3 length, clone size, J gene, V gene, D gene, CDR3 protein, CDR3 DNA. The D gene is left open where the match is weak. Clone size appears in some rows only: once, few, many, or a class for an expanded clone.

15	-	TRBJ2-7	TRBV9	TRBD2	CASSAPKNGRGEQYF	TGTGCCAGCAGCGCCCCGAAAAACGGGAGGGGAGAGCAGTACTTC
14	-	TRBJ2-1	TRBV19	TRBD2	CASSKLAENNEQFF	TGTGCCAGTAGTAAGCTAGCGGAAAACAATGAGCAGTTCTTC
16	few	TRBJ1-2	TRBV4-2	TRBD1	CASSLQTQGGVGGYTF	TGTGCCAGCAGCCTCCAGACACAGGGGGGCGTTGGTGGCTACACCTTC
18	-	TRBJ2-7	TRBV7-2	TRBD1	CASSLGGTGGMDSYEQYF	TGTGCCAGCAGCTTGGGGGGGACAGGGGGAATGGATTCCTACGAGCAGTACTTC
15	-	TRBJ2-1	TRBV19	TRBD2	CASSGEGLAGVGQFF	TGTGCCAGTAGTGGGGAGGGGCTAGCGGGAGTAGGGCAGTTCTTC
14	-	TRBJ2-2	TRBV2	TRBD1	CASCWTGMGGELFF	TGTGCCAGCTGCTGGACAGGGATGGGCGGGGAGCTGTTTTTT
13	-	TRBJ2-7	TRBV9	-	CASSVGPRYEQYF	TGTGCCAGCAGCGTAGGCCCGAGGTACGAGCAGTACTTC
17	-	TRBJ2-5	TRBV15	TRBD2	CATSGGLAGALGETQYF	TGTGCCACCAGCGGGGGTTTAGCGGGAGCCTTGGGAGAGACCCAGTACTTC
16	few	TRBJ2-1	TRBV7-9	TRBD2	CASSLRSGSIYDEQFF	TGTGCCAGCAGCTTACGTAGCGGGAGTATTTACGATGAGCAGTTCTTC
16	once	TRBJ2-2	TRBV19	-	CASSFNRVWNTGELFF	TGTGCCAGTAGCTTTAACAGGGTATGGAACACCGGGGAGCTGTTTTTT